These 17 T cell receptor beta chains were sequenced from one sample in a study of T cell changes during pregnancy in multiple sclerosis. The method was immunoSEQ multiplex PCR; TCRdb's version includes in-frame clones alone and lacks a portion of them. The data contain about 48,000 clones, approximately 92% of them singletons. The specimen was CD4+ T cells from peripheral blood mononuclear cells, collected in the second trimester of pregnancy. The receptors stem from a female donor in good health, enrolled as a control in a pregnancy study.

The V gene is TRBV28, the J gene TRBJ2-2; 7 bases agree with TRBD2. With V trimmed by 7 bases and J by 0 bases, 2 bases remained unmatched. The CDR3 loop spans 14 amino acids. The V gene's germline CDR1 is MDHEN and CDR2 SYDVKM. This CDR3 reads CASTAGANTGELFF. The CDR3 coding sequence is TGTGCCAGCACGGCGGGGGCGAACACCGGGGAGCTGTTTTTT.

The chain recombines TRBV19 with TRBJ1-1, with D unresolved. The germline CDR1 and CDR2 sequences are LNHDA and SQIVND (reference sequence). V was pared by 11 bases and J by 1 base, with 11 bases between. The CDR3 length is 12 residues. CDR3 coding DNA: TGTGCCTCCACGGGTCAGAACACTGAAGCTTTCTTT. Translated: CASTGQNTEAFF.

This chain joins TRBV28 and TRBJ1-6; possible D gene TRBD1, 5 bases. Deletions cut 4 bases from V and 8 bases from J, with 9 bases between. CDR1 is MDHEN and CDR2 is SYDVKM in the germline V gene. The CDR3 covers 13 residues. In DNA, the CDR3 is TGTGCCAGCAGTTCAGGGTCGGATTCACCCCTCCACTTT. This codes for CASSSGSDSPLHF.

This clone was observed a few times. This chain connects TRBV9 to TRBJ2-3; 10 nucleotides align to TRBD2. The CDR3 is 16 residues long. From germline, CDR1 is SGDLS and CDR2 YYNGEE. V gave up 1 base and J gave up 3 bases; unmatched junction bases: 5. The CDR3: CASSVTSSGGTDTQYF. CDR3 in DNA: TGTGCCAGCAGCGTAACCTCTAGCGGGGGTACAGATACGCAGTATTTT.

V is TRBV20-1 and J is TRBJ2-1; D remains unclear. Per germline, CDR1 DFQATT and CDR2 SNEGSKA (reference sequence). Trimming removed 3 bases from V and 7 bases from J, with 7 bases in between. This CDR3 is 11 amino acids long. The CDR3 loop reads CSASLRNEQFF. The CDR3 DNA reads TGCAGTGCTAGTCTTCGGAATGAGCAGTTCTTC.

This chain connects TRBV4-2 to TRBJ2-1; 7 nucleotides agree with TRBD2. V lost 4 bases and J lost 0; bases outside the gene matches: 6. Germline CDR1 reads LGHNA; CDR2 reads YNFKEQ. The CDR3 contains 16 residues. The CDR3 here is CASSPRGGSSYNEQFF. The CDR3 nucleotides are TGTGCCAGCAGCCCTCGAGGCGGGAGCTCCTACAATGAGCAGTTCTTC.

The chain couples TRBV28 to TRBJ2-3; the match to TRBD2 covers 7 bases. The CDR3 sequence is 14 residues long. The junction had 2 bases not matched to a gene; V was cut back by 3 bases and J by 2 bases. Germline assignment: CDR1 MDHEN and CDR2 SYDVKM. This CDR3 is CASSLGGTTDTQYF. The CDR3 coding sequence is TGTGCCAGCAGTTTGGGGGGGACCACAGATACGCAGTATTTT.

The chain has TRBV28 and TRBJ2-3; a possible D gene is TRBD2 (6 bases). Germline V lookup: CDR1 MDHEN, CDR2 SYDVKM. The CDR3 spans 14 residues. The V gene lost 3 bases and the J gene lost 1 base, with 8 bases spanning the gap. The CDR3 sequence is CASSFASGTDTQYF. CDR3 DNA: TGTGCCAGCAGTTTCGCTAGCGGCACAGATACGCAGTATTTT.

The chain couples TRBV4-3 to TRBJ2-2; 8 bases align to TRBD2. The trim removed 0 bases at V and 5 bases at J, leaving 5 bases unmatched. CDR1 is LGHNA and CDR2 is YSLEER in the germline V gene. The CDR3 is 16 amino acids. CDR3: CASSQDPPGGTGELFF. The CDR3 region has the DNA TGCGCCAGCAGCCAAGATCCCCCGGGGGGGACCGGGGAGCTGTTTTTT.

As for this clone: The junction shows a germline mismatch at one end, possibly a read error. This chain uses TRBV11-2 with TRBJ1-4; D might be TRBD1 (6 bases). Per the germline V gene, CDR1 is SGHAT and CDR2 is FQNNGV. The CDR3 extends over 15 amino acids. CDR3 sequence: CASSPVRQARNKPFF. The CDR3 DNA is TGTGCCAGCAGCCCCGTTAGACAGGCCCGGAACAAACCGTTTTTT. The entire variable domain, with the rest obtained from reference TRBV11-2 and TRBJ1-4, is as follows: EAGVAQSPRYKIIEKRQSVAFWCNPISGHATLYWYQQILGQGPKLLIQFQNNGVVDDSQLPKDRFSAERLKGVDSTLKIQPAKLEDSAVYLCASSPVRQARNKPFFGSGTQLSVL.

The V and J genes are TRBV9 and TRBJ2-1, with 9 bases aligning to TRBD2. Germline CDR1 and CDR2: SGDLS and YYNGEE. The CDR3 is made up of 22 amino acids. With V trimmed by 3 bases and J by 0 bases, 22 bases remained unmatched. The CDR3 loop is CASSATPGLGGRAPSSYNEQFF. CDR3 coding DNA: TGTGCCAGCAGCGCAACCCCAGGACTGGGCGGGAGGGCCCCATCCTCCTACAATGAGCAGTTCTTC. Variable domain in full (rest from reference TRBV9 and TRBJ2-1): DSGVTQTPKHLITATGQRVTLRCSPRSGDLSVYWYQQSLDQGLQFLIQYYNGEERAKGNILERFSAQQFPDLHSELNLSSLELGDSALYFCASSATPGLGGRAPSSYNEQFFGPGTRLTVL.

The chain uses TRBV28 and TRBJ2-1, with D possibly matching TRBD1 (7 bases). The CDR3 loop spans 13 amino acids. Germline-derived CDR1 and CDR2 are MDHEN and SYDVKM. Trimming removed 7 bases at V and 7 bases at J, with 14 bases between. This CDR3 reads CASNRGGDNEQFF. The CDR3 DNA sequence: TGTGCCAGCAACAGGGGAGGTGATAATGAGCAGTTCTTC.

This chain joins TRBV10-3 and TRBJ2-7; tentative D call: TRBD1 (6 bases). The CDR3 runs 12 residues. The V and J ends lost 6 bases and 3 bases respectively, with 9 bases between them. Germline CDR1 ENHRY, CDR2 SYGVKD. Here the CDR3 reads CAISQQGYEQYF. In nucleotides, the CDR3 is TGTGCCATCAGCCAACAGGGCTACGAGCAGTACTTC.

The chain combines TRBV11-2 with TRBJ2-5, with unresolved D. The DNA end favors TRBJ2-7, so the J call may be wrong. Per the germline V gene, CDR1 is SGHAT and CDR2 is FQNNGV. The CDR3 runs 15 residues. The CDR3 here is CASSLGATSSYEQYF. The CDR3 DNA is TGTGCCAGCAGCTTAGGGGCAACCAGCTCCTACGAGCAGTACTTC.

V usage is TRBV5-6 and J usage is TRBJ2-7, with 8 bases aligning to TRBD2. The junction had 13 bases not matched to a gene; V was cut back by 4 bases and J by 1 base. The CDR3 is 17 residues long. Per the germline V gene, CDR1 is SGHDT and CDR2 is YYEEEE. CDR3 nucleotides: TGTGCCAGCAGCGGGGGACTAGAACCCCGATCTTCCTACGAGCAGTACTTC. Its translation: CASSGGLEPRSSYEQYF.

The V and J genes are TRBV7-2 and TRBJ1-2; no definite D call. Germline loops: CDR1 SGHTA, CDR2 FQGNSA. Trimming pared 1 base from V and 3 bases from J, leaving 6 bases between. The CDR3 runs 13 residues. The CDR3 DNA sequence: TGTGCCAGCAGCTTAGAGCTTCACTATGGCTACACCTTC. This translates into CASSLELHYGYTF.

The chain couples TRBV9 to TRBJ1-5; the D gene is possibly TRBD1 (5 bases). Germline V gene lookup returns CDR1 SGDLS and CDR2 YYNGEE. Trimming stripped 1 base from V and 4 bases from J, with 12 bases between. The CDR3 contains 15 residues. CDR3 residues: CASSVSAGRNQPQHF. The CDR3 DNA follows: TGTGCCAGCAGCGTAAGTGCAGGGCGTAATCAGCCCCAGCATTTT.